These 20 T cell receptor beta chains came from one sample sequenced in a study of control samples from healthy donors and cancer patients. Sequencing used immunoSEQ multiplex PCR; TCRdb keeps in-frame clones, though not all of them. The repertoire consists of tens of thousands of clones, with 84% occurring once and the leading ten covering more than 30%. The sequenced sample consisted of PBMCs. The source is a man in his 70s with lung cancer.

This clone came up a few times. This chain uses TRBV9 with TRBJ1-1, with D unclear. The germline CDR1 and CDR2 sequences are SGDLS and YYNGEE. The CDR3 totals 14 residues. The V end was cut by 3 bases, the J end by 7 bases, with 16 bases between. The CDR3 DNA sequence: TGTGCCAGCAGCGAATATAGTGGAGGTGGTGAAGCTTTCTTT. Protein sequence: CASSEYSGGGEAFF.

In DNA form, the CDR3 reads TGTGCCAGCAGGCACCCGGGACAGAACACAGATACGCAGTATTTT. It specifies CASRHPGQNTDTQYF. The rearrangement links TRBV2 to TRBJ2-3; TRBD1 agrees at 7 bases. The J segment lost 2 bases and the V segment lost 6 bases, leaving 8 bases of the junction unmatched. This CDR3 region has 15 residues. Germline-derived CDR1 and CDR2 are SNHLY and FYNNEI.

V gene TRBV7-9 combines with J gene TRBJ2-7; no firm D call. Per germline, CDR1 SEHNR and CDR2 FQNEAQ (reference sequence). Trimming took off 1 base at V and 7 bases at J, with 11 bases between the two ends. This CDR3 has 13 residues. CDR3 DNA sequence: TGTGCCAGCAGCTTAGAATCTGTACGAGAGCAGTACTTC. Encoded protein: CASSLESVREQYF. The complete variable domain, with remaining parts taken from reference TRBV7-9 and TRBJ2-7, reads DTGVSQNPRHKITKRGQNVTFRCDPISEHNRLYWYRQTLGQGPEFLTYFQNEAQLEKSRLLSDRFSAERPKGSFSTLEIQRTEQGDSAMYLCASSLESVREQYFGPGTRLTVT.

The chain carries TRBV30 and TRBJ2-2; 8 nucleotides align to TRBD1. V shed 3 bases and J 13 bases; nucleotides not matched to a gene: 10. The CDR3 runs to 13 residues. CDR1 is GTSNPN and CDR2 is SVGIG in the germline V gene (reference sequence). CDR3 DNA: TGTGCCTGGAGCGTGGGACAGGTCGGTGGGCTGTTTTTT. Protein: CAWSVGQVGGLFF. Filled out from reference TRBV30 and TRBJ2-2, the complete variable domain reads SQTIHQWPATLVQPVGSPLSLECTVEGTSNPNLYWYRQAAGRGLQLLFYSVGIGQISSEVPQNLSASRPQDRQFILSSKKLLLSDSGFYLCAWSVGQVGGLFFGEGSRLTVL.

This chain joins TRBV19 and TRBJ1-3; D possibly corresponds to TRBD1 (5 bases). Germline V CDR1 and CDR2: LNHDA, SQIVND (reference sequence). The V end lost 5 bases, the J end lost 3 bases, and 20 bases lay between the germline ends. The length of the CDR3 is 17 residues. CDR3 sequence (DNA): TGTGCCAGTAGTTGGCGGGGCGACCGAGGGAATGGAAACACCATATATTTT. Translated, it gives CASSWRGDRGNGNTIYF.

This chain links TRBV10-1 with TRBJ2-7, with 7 nucleotides matching TRBD2. V shed 2 bases, J shed 2 bases, and the junction held 0 bases outside the gene matches. The germline CDR1 and CDR2 sequences are WNHNN and SYGVQD (reference sequence). CDR3 size: 13 residues. DNA of the CDR3: TGCGCCAGCAGTGAGCGGGGGGCCTACGAGCAGTACTTC. It is translated as CASSERGAYEQYF.

V is TRBV27 and J is TRBJ1-1, with D perhaps TRBD1 (5 bases). CDR1 is MNHEY and CDR2 is SMNVEV in the germline V gene (reference sequence). Trimming cost V 7 bases and J 2 bases, with 20 bases left between them. The CDR3 length is 16 residues. Written as DNA, the CDR3 is TGTGCCAGCATGCTTGGGAGGGGTTCCCCCAACACTGAAGCTTTCTTT. This codes for CASMLGRGSPNTEAFF.

This rearrangement joins TRBV7-3 to TRBJ1-3; D gene ambiguous. Germline CDR1 and CDR2: SGHTA and FQGTGA. The CDR3 consists of 15 residues. V shed 3 bases and J shed 0 bases, with 9 bases lying between them. The chain's CDR3 is CASSFRLGSGNTIYF. Here the CDR3 DNA reads TGTGCCAGCAGCTTCCGACTGGGCTCTGGAAACACCATATATTTT.

A word on this clone: One end of the junction varies from germline; a read error may be responsible. The V gene is TRBV7-7, the J gene TRBJ2-3; D perhaps matches TRBD2 (6 bases). Germline V CDR1 and CDR2: SSHAT, FNYEAQ (reference sequence). CDR3 length: 14 residues. The CDR3 region is CASSLTGGTDTQYF. CDR3 in DNA: TGTGCTAGCAGCCTGACGGGGGGCACAGATACGCAGTATTTT.

The gene calls are TRBV5-5 and TRBJ1-4, with a possible D match to TRBD1 (5 bases). Per the germline V gene, CDR1 is SGHKS and CDR2 is YYEKEE (reference sequence). The CDR3 loop spans 16 amino acids. V was trimmed by 3 bases and J by 2 bases, leaving 14 bases between them. The CDR3 sequence is CASSSMPRATNEKLFF. In DNA, the CDR3 is TGTGCCAGCAGCTCCATGCCCAGGGCCACTAATGAAAAACTGTTTTTT. Full variable domain (missing parts from reference TRBV5-5 and TRBJ1-4): DAGVTQSPTHLIKTRGQQVTLRCSPISGHKSVSWYQQVLGQGPQFIFQYYEKEERGRGNFPDRFSARQFPNYSSELNVNALLLGDSALYLCASSSMPRATNEKLFFGSGTQLSVL.

The rearrangement uses TRBV30 and TRBJ1-5; no clear D. The germline CDR1 and CDR2 sequences are GTSNPN and SVGIG (reference sequence). Trimming removed 0 bases from V and 5 bases from J, with 8 bases in between. The CDR3 runs 13 residues. The CDR3 region is CAWSVQLDQPQHF. For the CDR3, the DNA is TGTGCCTGGAGTGTACAACTTGATCAGCCCCAGCATTTT. The full variable domain, its missing parts supplied by reference TRBV30 and TRBJ1-5, is SQTIHQWPATLVQPVGSPLSLECTVEGTSNPNLYWYRQAAGRGLQLLFYSVGIGQISSEVPQNLSASRPQDRQFILSSKKLLLSDSGFYLCAWSVQLDQPQHFGDGTRLSIL.

Here the CDR3 DNA reads TGTGCCAGCAGCAGACTCAGGGTCGCCAATGAGCAGTTCTTC. It codes for CASSRLRVANEQFF. The V and J genes are TRBV28 and TRBJ2-1; TRBD1 might be the D (5 bases). This CDR3 is 14 amino acids long. Trimming took 6 bases from V and 6 from J, leaving 15 bases between them. CDR1 and CDR2 from the germline V gene are MDHEN and SYDVKM.

V gene TRBV4-3 combines with J gene TRBJ1-5, with 7 bases aligning to TRBD1. Germline V gene data show CDR1 as LGHNA and CDR2 as YSLEER. The CDR3 is 15 residues long. V lost 3 bases to trimming and J lost 2 bases; unmatched junction nucleotides: 4. This CDR3 is CASSQGTDGNQPQHF. For the CDR3, the DNA is TGCGCCAGCAGCCAGGGGACAGACGGCAATCAGCCCCAGCATTTT.

The chain employs TRBV3-1 (or the pseudogene TRBV3-2) and TRBJ1-6; possible D gene TRBD1, 5 bases. The germline V gene has CDR1 LGHDT and CDR2 YNNKEL (reference sequence). Trimming stripped 0 bases from V and 7 bases from J, with 10 bases between. The CDR3 runs 15 residues. CDR3 nucleotide sequence: TGTGCCAGCAGCCAAGAAACGGGGGTCAATTCACCCCTCCACTTT. Translation gives CASSQETGVNSPLHF.

This clone has a single count. The chain carries TRBV5-4 and TRBJ2-1; 11 bases are a match to TRBD2. The junction had 10 bases not matched to a gene; V was cut back by 1 base and J by 7 bases. Germline V gene sequence: CDR1 SGHNT, CDR2 YYREEE (reference sequence). The CDR3 totals 17 residues. In DNA, the CDR3 is TGTGCCAGCAGCTTGCGATTAGTAGCGGGGGGGGTTAATGAGCAGTTCTTC. It translates to CASSLRLVAGGVNEQFF.

The V call is TRBV6-1, the J call TRBJ1-2, with D hard to call. The germline V gene has CDR1 MNHNS and CDR2 SASEGT. This CDR3 has 14 amino acids. Trimming shortened V by 1 base and J by 5 bases, and 11 bases separated the two germline ends. CDR3 nucleotide sequence: TGTGCCAGCAGTGAAGGTACGGCATCGTATGGCTACACCTTC. Translated, it gives CASSEGTASYGYTF.

The chain joins TRBV7-9 to TRBJ2-5, with 8 positions matching TRBD1. This CDR3 comprises 16 residues. V shed 3 bases, J shed 1 base, and the junction held 7 bases outside the gene matches. Germline values: CDR1 SEHNR, CDR2 FQNEAQ (reference sequence). The DNA for the CDR3 is TGTGCCAGCAGCTTCGTCCAGGGGGCGACCCAAGAGACCCAGTACTTC. Amino acids: CASSFVQGATQETQYF.

The V and J genes are TRBV5-1 and TRBJ2-7; 12 bases are shared with TRBD1. J lost 5 bases, V lost 2 bases, and 5 bases had no gene match. The CDR3 is made up of 15 amino acids. The germline V gene encodes CDR1 SGHRS and CDR2 YFSETQ. The CDR3 spells CASSLSGTGGHEQYF. The CDR3 region has the DNA TGCGCCAGCAGCTTATCCGGGACAGGGGGCCACGAGCAGTACTTC.

This chain uses TRBV7-9 with TRBJ1-5; D unclear. Germline-derived CDR1 and CDR2 are SEHNR and FQNEAQ (reference sequence). Trimming stripped 1 base from V and 1 base from J, with 8 bases between. The CDR3 runs 15 residues. The chain's CDR3 is CASSLDGGSNQPQHF. CDR3 DNA sequence: TGTGCCAGCAGCTTAGACGGAGGGAGCAATCAGCCCCAGCATTTT.

The chain is built from TRBV25-1 and TRBJ2-1; 7 bases are shared with TRBD1. After removal of 5 bases from V and 3 bases from J, the junction contained 4 bases not matched to a gene. This CDR3 has 14 amino acids. Germline V lookup: CDR1 MGHDK, CDR2 SYGVNS. The CDR3 sequence is CASSLRDSYNEQFF. The CDR3 nucleotides read TGTGCCAGCAGTCTTCGGGACAGCTACAATGAGCAGTTCTTC.